Listed here are 29 T cell receptor beta chains from one sample, sequenced in a study of T-cell reconstitution after alpha-beta-depleted transplantation in children. Using unique molecular identifiers, the investigators prepared the TCRbeta library. MiXCR, run by TCRdb on the PCR reads, gives a single entry per CDR3 protein. Among hundreds of thousands of distinct CDR3 sequences listed, 15% to 20% were seen once. Sequenced here: PBMCs from the stem cell graft donor, sampled from the stem cell graft. The source is a human donor who donated a stem cell graft to a child with acute myeloid leukemia.

The V gene is TRBV20-1, the J gene TRBJ2-1; 8 nucleotides line up with TRBD2. Germline CDR1 DFQATT, CDR2 SNEGSKA (reference sequence). V lost 5 bases and J lost 7; bases outside the gene matches: 13. The CDR3 is made up of 15 amino acids. The CDR3: CSASDRGGLLNEQFF. The DNA for the CDR3 is TGCAGTGCTTCGGACCGGGGGGGCCTCCTAAATGAGCAGTTCTTC.

This chain uses TRBV12-3 or TRBV12-4 with TRBJ2-7; 9 bases agree with TRBD1. Trimming removed 4 bases from V and 2 bases from J; junction bases left unmatched: 9. The CDR3 length is 16 residues. CDR3 protein: CASSSTGTGIPYEQYF. DNA of the CDR3: TGTGCCAGCAGTTCCACCGGGACAGGGATACCCTACGAGCAGTACTTC.

This clonotype was recorded at least ten times. This chain connects TRBV29-1 to TRBJ2-2; D may be TRBD1 (5 bases). CDR1 SQVTM and CDR2 ANQGSEA come from the germline V gene. The CDR3 is 13 amino acids. Trimming shortened V by 3 bases and J by 7 bases, and 12 bases separated the two germline ends. The DNA for the CDR3 is TGCAGCGTTGATCGAAAGGGGCACGGGGAGCTGTTTTTT. Its protein product is CSVDRKGHGELFF.

This clonotype was detected a few times. V and J are TRBV5-1 and TRBJ2-7, with 10 positions matching TRBD2. V trimming: 0 bases; J trimming: 3 bases; junction bases outside the gene matches: 9. The CDR3 length is 17 residues. The germline gives CDR1 SGHRS, CDR2 YFSETQ. CDR3 sequence reads: CASSLGLAGDALYEQYF. In DNA, the CDR3 is TGCGCCAGCAGCTTGGGGCTAGCGGGGGATGCCCTCTACGAGCAGTACTTC.

This clonotype was observed a handful of times. The CDR3 spells CASSPPSGYTTDTQYF. The CDR3 DNA sequence: TGTGCCAGCAGTCCGCCTAGCGGTTATACCACAGATACGCAGTATTTT. V and J are TRBV25-1 and TRBJ2-3; 7 bases fit TRBD2. The CDR3 consists of 16 residues. V lost 5 bases to trimming and J lost 2 bases; unmatched junction nucleotides: 10. CDR1 is MGHDK, CDR2 SYGVNS, per germline. Using reference TRBV25-1 and TRBJ2-3 for the parts outside the CDR3, the full variable domain is EADIYQTPRYLVIGTGKKITLECSQTMGHDKMYWYQQDPGMELHLIHYSYGVNSTEKGDLSSESTVSRIRTEHFPLTLESARPSHTSQYLCASSPPSGYTTDTQYFGPGTRLTVL.

The V gene is TRBV10-2, the J gene TRBJ2-4; D assignment may be TRBD1 or TRBD2 (5 bases each). CDR1 and CDR2 (germline): WSHSY, SAAADI. With 6 bases removed from V and 0 bases from J, the gap between germline ends came to 9 bases. CDR3 size: 14 residues. CDR3 coding DNA: TGCGCCAGCAGAGAGGGGTTAGCCAAAAACATTCAGTACTTC. Translating gives CASREGLAKNIQYF.

This clonotype was detected only a few times. The chain is built from TRBV20-1 and TRBJ2-5; 7 positions agree with TRBD2. With V trimmed by 3 bases and J by 1 base, 2 bases remained unmatched. The CDR3 runs 13 residues. The germline V gene encodes CDR1 DFQATT and CDR2 SNEGSKA (reference sequence). CDR3 sequence (DNA): TGCAGTGCTAGTAGGACTAGCCAAGAGACCCAGTACTTC. It encodes CSASRTSQETQYF.

This clonotype came up a few times. The rearrangement links TRBV20-1 to TRBJ2-5, with 13 positions matching TRBD2. Germline values: CDR1 DFQATT, CDR2 SNEGSKA (reference sequence). J lost 9 bases, V lost 6 bases, and 7 bases had no gene match. The CDR3 sequence is 13 residues long. The CDR3 coding sequence is TGCAGTGCCAGGACTAGCGGGGGCCCCCCCCAGTACTTC. It codes for CSARTSGGPPQYF.

The rearrangement uses TRBV5-1 and TRBJ2-1; D gene ambiguous. Germline loops: CDR1 SGHRS, CDR2 YFSETQ. The CDR3 is 15 residues long. V was pared by 3 bases and J by 0 bases, with 10 bases between. In DNA form, the CDR3 reads TGCGCCAGCAGCTGGCCAGTAAGCTCCTACAATGAGCAGTTCTTC. Protein: CASSWPVSSYNEQFF.

This chain joins TRBV29-1 and TRBJ1-4; D is unresolved. The CDR3 runs to 14 residues. Germline V gene data show CDR1 as SQVTM and CDR2 as ANQGSEA. Deletions cut 7 bases from V and 5 bases from J, with 17 bases between. CDR3 nucleotide sequence: TGCAGCGCAGCTCCCGGGTCGGCGAATGAAAAACTGTTTTTT. Residues: CSAAPGSANEKLFF. Full variable domain (missing parts from reference TRBV29-1 and TRBJ1-4): SAVISQKPSRDICQRGTSLTIQCQVDSQVTMMFWYRQQPGQSLTLIATANQGSEATYESGFVIDKFPISRPNLTFSTLTVSNMSPEDSSIYLCSAAPGSANEKLFFGSGTQLSVL.

This clonotype appeared many times. The rearrangement uses TRBV29-1 and TRBJ2-4; D tentatively fits TRBD1 or TRBD2 (5 bases each). Germline loops: CDR1 SQVTM, CDR2 ANQGSEA. Trimming removed 0 bases at V and 5 bases at J, with 14 bases between. The CDR3 consists of 15 residues. The CDR3 region is CSVEESPGSQNIQYF. The DNA for the CDR3 is TGCAGCGTTGAAGAAAGCCCAGGGAGCCAAAACATTCAGTACTTC.

Many counts were recorded for this clonotype. The chain uses TRBV6-6 and TRBJ1-1; D ambiguous. Trimming shortened V by 3 bases and J by 4 bases, and 9 bases separated the two germline ends. Germline V gene lookup returns CDR1 MNHNY and CDR2 SVGAGI (reference sequence). CDR3 size: 13 residues. The CDR3 DNA is TGTGCCAGCAGTTATGTGGGGAGCACTGAAGCTTTCTTT. Amino acid sequence: CASSYVGSTEAFF.

The rearrangement links TRBV5-5 to TRBJ2-2, with D possibly being TRBD1 (6 bases). V lost 2 bases to trimming and J lost 3 bases, with 14 bases between them. The CDR3 has 16 amino acids. Germline V CDR1 and CDR2: SGHKS, YYEKEE (reference sequence). This chain's CDR3 is CASSFLQGTYTGELFF. Here the CDR3 DNA reads TGTGCCAGCAGCTTTCTCCAGGGGACGTACACCGGGGAGCTGTTTTTT.

This clonotype was detected only a few times. The chain uses TRBV7-9 and TRBJ2-5; tentatively, D is TRBD2 (7 bases). This CDR3 contains 16 residues. Germline CDR1 reads SEHNR; CDR2 reads FQNEAQ (reference sequence). V shed 5 bases and J shed 3 bases, with 19 bases lying between them. The CDR3 reads CASSPPGLEGEETQYF. CDR3 coding DNA: TGTGCCAGCAGCCCCCCCGGACTAGAGGGGGAAGAGACCCAGTACTTC.

There are many counts of this clonotype. The CDR3 is CASKETINNEQFF. CDR3 coding DNA: TGTGCCAGCAAAGAGACAATTAACAATGAGCAGTTCTTC. This chain connects TRBV6-2 or TRBV6-3 to TRBJ2-1; D is uncertain. This CDR3 spans 13 amino acids. In germline, CDR1 is MNHEY, CDR2 SVGEGT. Trimming took 7 bases from V and 5 from J, leaving 12 bases between them.

This clonotype has only a few counts. CDR3 sequence: CASSPEGGLDTQYF. The CDR3 nucleotides read TGTGCCAGCAGCCCGGAAGGGGGCTTAGATACGCAGTATTTT. This chain uses TRBV12-3 or TRBV12-4 with TRBJ2-3, with 7 bases lining up with TRBD1. Trimming took 6 bases from V and 5 from J; bases not matched to a gene: 8. CDR3 size: 14 residues.

The CDR3 is CASSQGQTQETQYF. The CDR3 DNA reads TGTGCCAGCAGCCAGGGACAGACACAAGAGACCCAGTACTTC. The chain employs TRBV7-3 and TRBJ2-5; 7 nucleotides match TRBD1. From germline, CDR1 is SGHTA and CDR2 FQGTGA. V gave up 5 bases and J gave up 2 bases; unmatched junction bases: 5. This CDR3 contains 14 residues.

This clonotype showed up many times. This chain uses TRBV7-2 with TRBJ2-7; TRBD1 is a possible D gene (6 bases). Trimming pared 6 bases from V and 3 bases from J, leaving 15 bases between. Germline V gives CDR1 SGHTA, CDR2 FQGNSA. CDR3 size: 14 residues. CDR3 loop: CASRQDRYGYEQYF. The DNA for the CDR3 is TGTGCCAGCAGACAAGACAGGTACGGCTACGAGCAGTACTTC.

Ten or more counts support this clonotype. V is TRBV20-1 and J is TRBJ1-2; 7 nucleotides align to TRBD1. Germline trimming cut 6 bases from V and 6 bases from J; bases unmatched to any gene: 19. CDR3 size: 16 residues. In germline, CDR1 is DFQATT, CDR2 SNEGSKA (reference sequence). CDR3 region: CSAGGAEIGTVDGYTF. CDR3 nucleotide sequence: TGCAGTGCGGGGGGGGCCGAAATCGGGACAGTCGATGGCTACACCTTC.

This clonotype was seen many times. V is TRBV10-3 and J is TRBJ2-3, with TRBD1 identical over 7 bases. The CDR3 loop spans 15 amino acids. V shed 5 bases and J 0 bases; nucleotides not matched to a gene: 5. Germline CDR1 is ENHRY and CDR2 is SYGVKD. The CDR3 here is CAISSGTASTDTQYF. The DNA for the CDR3 is TGTGCCATCAGTTCAGGGACAGCGAGCACAGATACGCAGTATTTT.

This rearrangement joins TRBV6-5 to TRBJ1-2; tentatively, D is TRBD1 (5 bases). This CDR3 spans 19 amino acids. CDR1 MNHEY and CDR2 SVGAGI come from the germline V gene. V lost 0 bases, J lost 0 bases, and 20 bases lay in between. CDR3 residues: CASSYSLRGNFLANYGYTF. The CDR3 DNA reads as TGTGCCAGCAGTTACTCTCTGAGGGGCAACTTTTTAGCTAACTATGGCTACACCTTC.

This clonotype occurred a few times. This chain joins TRBV28 and TRBJ2-1; 11 bases match TRBD2. This CDR3 has 17 amino acids. The germline V gene encodes CDR1 MDHEN and CDR2 SYDVKM. V was pared by 3 bases and J by 8 bases, with 12 bases of the junction left unmatched. The CDR3 DNA reads as TGTGCCAGCAGTTTGCTGACTAGCGGGGAAATGAGGTATGAGCAGTTCTTC. This translates into CASSLLTSGEMRYEQFF.

V and J are TRBV20-1 and TRBJ1-4; D is perhaps TRBD1 (6 bases). The CDR3 sequence is 16 residues long. The V gene lost 0 bases and the J gene lost 8 bases, with 19 bases spanning the gap. Germline V gene lookup returns CDR1 DFQATT and CDR2 SNEGSKA (reference sequence). CDR3 sequence reads: CSARDPGRGKKEKLFF. The DNA of the CDR3 is TGCAGTGCTAGAGATCCCGGCAGGGGAAAGAAAGAAAAACTGTTTTTT.

The V gene is TRBV11-2, the J gene TRBJ2-5; TRBD2 is a possible D gene (6 bases). The CDR3 extends over 14 amino acids. Germline CDR1 is SGHAT and CDR2 is FQNNGV. V was trimmed by 4 bases and J by 3 bases, leaving 12 bases between them. The CDR3 sequence: CASSYNSGEETQYF. The CDR3 coding sequence is TGTGCCAGCAGCTACAATAGCGGTGAAGAGACCCAGTACTTC.

A remark on this clonotype: A read error is possible here, since a much larger clone lies one base away. The V and J genes are TRBV5-6 and TRBJ1-4; D remains unclear. CDR1 and CDR2 from the germline V gene are SGHDT and YYEEEE. The CDR3 contains 14 residues. CDR3 coding DNA: TGTGCCAGCAGCTCGGAAATGGTTAATAAAAAACTGTTTTTT. Protein sequence: CASSSEMVNKKLFF. Variable domain in full (rest from reference TRBV5-6 and TRBJ1-4): DAGVTQSPTHLIKTRGQQVTLRCSPKSGHDTVSWYQQALGQGPQFIFQYYEEEERQRGNFPDRFSGHQFPNYSSELNVNALLLGDSALYLCASSSEMVNKKLFFGSGTQLSVL.

The chain recombines TRBV4-3 with TRBJ1-6; D may be TRBD1 (5 bases). The CDR3 totals 15 residues. Germline V CDR1 and CDR2: LGHNA, YSLEER. Trimming pared 4 bases from V and 3 bases from J, leaving 10 bases between. Here the CDR3 reads CASSPGDSYNSPLHF. In DNA form, the CDR3 reads TGCGCCAGCAGCCCCGGAGACAGCTATAATTCACCCCTCCACTTT.

This clonotype was seen more than once but under ten times. The chain recombines TRBV5-1 with TRBJ1-2, with 7 bases lining up with TRBD1. The germline V gene encodes CDR1 SGHRS and CDR2 YFSETQ. V shed 4 bases and J 4 bases; nucleotides not matched to a gene: 10. This CDR3 is 15 amino acids long. The CDR3 region is CASSPAGGSGYGYTF. As DNA, the CDR3 is TGCGCCAGCAGCCCGGCAGGGGGAAGTGGCTATGGCTACACCTTC.

The CDR3 DNA reads as TGCAGTGCTAGAGGTGGCCCGCCCGAGGCCCAGTACTTC. It codes for CSARGGPPEAQYF. The genes are TRBV20-1 and TRBJ2-5; the D is unclear. The CDR3 contains 13 residues. Trimming left V 1 base short and J 9 bases short, with 15 bases between. Germline CDR1 and CDR2: DFQATT and SNEGSKA (reference sequence).

Ten or more counts support this clonotype. The V gene is TRBV10-3, the J gene TRBJ1-2, with 7 bases lining up with TRBD1. Germline V gives CDR1 ENHRY, CDR2 SYGVKD. V lost 8 bases, J lost 6 bases, and 3 bases stayed unmatched. CDR3 length: 11 amino acids. CDR3 nucleotides: TGTGCCATCGGACAGGTCGATGGCTACACCTTC. It codes for CAIGQVDGYTF.